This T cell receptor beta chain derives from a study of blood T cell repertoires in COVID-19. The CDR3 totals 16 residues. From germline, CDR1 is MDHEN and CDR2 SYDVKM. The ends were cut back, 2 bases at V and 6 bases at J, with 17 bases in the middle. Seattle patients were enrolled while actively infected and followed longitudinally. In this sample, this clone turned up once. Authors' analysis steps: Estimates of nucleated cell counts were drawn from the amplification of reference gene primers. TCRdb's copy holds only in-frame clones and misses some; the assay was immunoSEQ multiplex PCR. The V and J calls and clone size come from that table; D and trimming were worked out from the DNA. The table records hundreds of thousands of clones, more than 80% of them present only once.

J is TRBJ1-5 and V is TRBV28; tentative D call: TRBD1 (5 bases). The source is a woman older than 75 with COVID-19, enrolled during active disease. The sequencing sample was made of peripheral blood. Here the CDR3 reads CASSLGGYIGTQPQHF. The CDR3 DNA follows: TGTGCCAGCAGTTTAGGAGGGTATATAGGGACTCAGCCCCAGCATTTT.